This TCR beta chain is drawn from a study of human T cells and chemical hapten exposure (dated by TCRdb to about 2021). Regarding the study in general: For sensitization, 2% DPC in acetone was applied to a roughly 2 cm by roughly 2 cm area of upper inner arm skin. Patients additionally received weekly therapeutic DPC doses to the scalp throughout the roughly 25-week study period. Patch testing was performed on the upper back with Finn chambers containing 0.01% DPC, and the patch tests were scored after 6 days according to International Contact Dermatitis Research Group standards. Most of the patients in the cohort were female, and the cohort covered alopecia areata with under or over 50% scalp involvement, alopecia totalis and alopecia universalis. Libraries were pooled for sequencing, and per-sample TCR yields varied mainly because of small differences in library volumes within the pool. In alopecia patients, the study followed how the peripheral blood TCR repertoire changed in vivo over primary and secondary sensitization to diphenylcyclopropenone (DPC), a hapten. Blood samples were taken from patients before sensitization (week 0) and then at 2, 6 and about 24 weeks after DPC sensitization. For TCR sequencing, blood came from 25 to 35 alopecia patients at anywhere from one to four time points (pre-sensitization, 2, 6 and 24 weeks).

In the paper's terms, the time point label means: patch test 2, 6 weeks after DPC sensitization. Explained via the paper, the treatment or condition label denotes: therapeutic diphenylcyclopropenone sensitization with weekly scalp DPC. At every patch-test visit, the blood draw took place before the patch test was put on. Patients were considered eligible if aged 18 to 70, diagnosed with alopecia and deemed suitable for DPC therapy, and patients were excluded if pregnant. Total RNA was isolated from unfractionated whole blood collected in Tempus Blood RNA tubes. The library was produced with RACE. Sequenced on a NextSeq 500. During library preparation, unique molecular identifiers were attached to individual cDNA molecules so that TCRs could be counted in a quantitative, reproducible way. Both TCR alpha and TCR beta chains were sequenced from each blood RNA sample. On the authors' methods: Samples had a median of roughly 91,000 TCRs, with a range from roughly 23,224 to 750,000. V, J and CDR3 annotation of the TCR reads was carried out using the Decombinator software suite. Every sample was subsampled to the same number of TCRs (28,000) for the PS versus PT1 abundance plots. Expanded TCRs were defined as absent before sensitization and observed at least eight times at the 2-week time point. The public reads were reanalyzed by TCRdb: fastp trimming at Q25, MiXCR alignment, in-frame beta chains only. One record per CDR3 amino acid sequence lists the most common genes and DNA. TCRdb, not the original authors, processed these V and J calls. The sample table records just over 350,000 distinct CDR3 sequences; nearly 6.5% of these occur just once. The ten most abundant clones make up 4.5% to 6% of the sample.

Results the study describes overall, beyond this receptor: Patch test score correlated positively with the number of PT1 expanded TCRs, reaching significance at thresholds 8, 16 and 32 but not at 4. Repeated subsampling changed both the strength of the expansion versus patch-test correlation and the threshold at which the correlation became significant. DPC sensitization did not change how many TCRs were above 1 in 1000 frequency, and no evidence was found of alterations in global repertoire structure. Because every patient had alopecia, a presumed autoimmune disease, the patients' immune response might differ from that of healthy individuals. Significantly more large CDR3 similarity clusters were formed by expanded TCRs than by pre-sensitization or healthy control sets, consistent with antigen-driven responses.

This clonotype was found many times. This receptor's antigen is unknown. Per-base qualities were not stored, and no clone one base away is much larger. The CDR3, from cysteine to phenylalanine, totals 11 residues. Left in the record is the CDR3 DNA by itself, 33 bases read in frame from the first base. The germline V gene (reference sequence) gives CDR1 as SEHNR and CDR2 as FQNEAQ. Relative to germline, V is missing 4 bases and J is missing 9 bases, with 1 base of the junction outside any gene match. This clonotype was obtained from a young woman with alopecia areata. Some clones in this sample may be carry-over from other donors' samples. This sample comprised whole blood, obtained in connection with sensitization to the hapten diphenylcyclopropenone (DPC). The rearrangement combines TRBV7-9 with TRBJ1-1, with TRBD1 matching 8 junction bases. The sequence in DNA is TGTGCCAGCAGCTCAGGGGGCAAAGCTTTCTTT. Its protein reads: CASSSGGKAFF.